This T cell receptor beta chain originates from a study of shared clonotypes between healthy human individuals. The assay used deep level. The repertoire was sequenced with immunoSEQ multiplex PCR; TCRdb's copy has only in-frame clones and lacks some. The table shows approximately 500,000 clones, with 70% to 80% occurring only once. Note on this clone: Its antigen is not known.

Overall study results and limits: The study sampled only blood, and tissue repertoires likely differ.

Each unsorted sample relied on 70 million to 90 million PBMCs as its source of genomic DNA. The CDR3 runs to 13 residues. The germline V gene encodes CDR1 MDHEN and CDR2 SYDVKM. Trimming took 5 bases from V and 2 from J, leaving 9 bases between them. The V call is TRBV28, the J call TRBJ2-5, with unresolved D. The sequence was collected from a woman in her thirties or forties in good health. Some clones in this sample may be carry-over from other donors' samples. The sequencing sample was made of PBMCs. CDR3: CASSLTIQETQYF. The DNA of the CDR3 is TGTGCCAGCAGTCTGACGATTCAAGAGACCCAGTACTTC.